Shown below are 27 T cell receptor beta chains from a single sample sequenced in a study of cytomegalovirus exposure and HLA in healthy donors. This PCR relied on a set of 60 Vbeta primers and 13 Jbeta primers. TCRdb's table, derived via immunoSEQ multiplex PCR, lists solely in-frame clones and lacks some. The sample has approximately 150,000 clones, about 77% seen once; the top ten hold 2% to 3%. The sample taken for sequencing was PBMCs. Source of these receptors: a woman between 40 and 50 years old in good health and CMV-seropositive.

In DNA, the CDR3 is TGTGCCAGCAGCTCAGATTTCAGCTCCTACGAGCAGTACTTC. It yields the protein CASSSDFSSYEQYF. The chain uses TRBV7-2 and TRBJ2-7; unclear D gene. The CDR3 covers 14 residues. The germline gives CDR1 SGHTA, CDR2 FQGNSA. V lost 4 bases, J lost 0 bases, and 10 bases lay in between.

DNA of the CDR3: TGCGCCAGCAGCCATTCTCCGGCAGGGCGATTACTGAACACTGAAGCTTTCTTT. This gives the protein CASSHSPAGRLLNTEAFF. The rearrangement uses TRBV4-1 and TRBJ1-1, with D maybe TRBD1 (5 bases). The germline V and J ends were trimmed by 3 bases and 0 bases, with 20 bases remaining between them. The CDR3 spans 18 residues. Germline CDR1 reads MGHRA; CDR2 reads YSYEKL.

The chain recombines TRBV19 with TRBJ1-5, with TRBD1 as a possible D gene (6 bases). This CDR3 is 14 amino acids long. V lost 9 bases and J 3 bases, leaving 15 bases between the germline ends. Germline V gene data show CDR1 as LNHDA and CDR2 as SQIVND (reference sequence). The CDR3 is CASNPGHNNQPQHF. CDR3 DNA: TGTGCCAGCAATCCGGGACACAACAATCAGCCCCAGCATTTT.

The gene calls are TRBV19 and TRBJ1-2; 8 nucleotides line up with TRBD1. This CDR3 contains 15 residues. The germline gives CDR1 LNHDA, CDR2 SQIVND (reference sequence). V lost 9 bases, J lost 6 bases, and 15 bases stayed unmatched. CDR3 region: CASVFSRDRLNGYTF. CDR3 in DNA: TGTGCCAGCGTCTTCTCCAGGGACAGGCTGAATGGCTACACCTTC.

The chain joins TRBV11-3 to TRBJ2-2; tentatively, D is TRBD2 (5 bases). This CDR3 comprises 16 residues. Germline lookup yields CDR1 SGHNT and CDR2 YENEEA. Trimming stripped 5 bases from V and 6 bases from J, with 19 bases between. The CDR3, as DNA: TGTGCCAGCAGCCCTCGGACTGGAGCGTCATCCGGGGAGCTGTTTTTT. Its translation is CASSPRTGASSGELFF.

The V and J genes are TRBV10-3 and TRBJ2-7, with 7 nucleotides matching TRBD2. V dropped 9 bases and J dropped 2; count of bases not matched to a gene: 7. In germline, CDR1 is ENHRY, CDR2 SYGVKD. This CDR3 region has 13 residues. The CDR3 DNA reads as TGTGCCATTGGGGGACTACAAACCTACGAGCAGTACTTC. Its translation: CAIGGLQTYEQYF.

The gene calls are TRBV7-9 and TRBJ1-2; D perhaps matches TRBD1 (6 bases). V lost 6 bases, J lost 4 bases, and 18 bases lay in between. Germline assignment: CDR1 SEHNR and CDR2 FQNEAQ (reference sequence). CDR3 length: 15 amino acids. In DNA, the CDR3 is TGTGCCAGCAGGACCTCAGGGGCCCTTTCCTATGGCTACACCTTC. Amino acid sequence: CASRTSGALSYGYTF.

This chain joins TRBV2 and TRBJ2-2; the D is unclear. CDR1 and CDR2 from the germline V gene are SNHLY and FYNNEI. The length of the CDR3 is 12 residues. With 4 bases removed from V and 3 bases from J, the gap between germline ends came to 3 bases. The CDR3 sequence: CASSVDTGELFF. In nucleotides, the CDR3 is TGTGCCAGCAGTGTCGACACCGGGGAGCTGTTTTTT.

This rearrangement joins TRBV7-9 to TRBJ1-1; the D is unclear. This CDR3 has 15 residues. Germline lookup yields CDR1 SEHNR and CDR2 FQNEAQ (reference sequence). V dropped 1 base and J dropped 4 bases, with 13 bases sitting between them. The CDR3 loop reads CASSLVGGVGTEAFF. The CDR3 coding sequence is TGTGCCAGCAGCTTAGTGGGAGGCGTGGGCACTGAAGCTTTCTTT.

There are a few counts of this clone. CDR3 coding DNA: TGTGCCAGCAGCTTAGGGGATCAATCCTACGAGCAGTACTTC. Residues: CASSLGDQSYEQYF. This chain links TRBV5-6 with TRBJ2-7, with a possible D match to TRBD1 (5 bases). CDR3 length: 14 amino acids. The V gene's germline CDR1 is SGHDT and CDR2 YYEEEE. Trimming took off 2 bases at V and 1 base at J, with 10 bases between the two ends.

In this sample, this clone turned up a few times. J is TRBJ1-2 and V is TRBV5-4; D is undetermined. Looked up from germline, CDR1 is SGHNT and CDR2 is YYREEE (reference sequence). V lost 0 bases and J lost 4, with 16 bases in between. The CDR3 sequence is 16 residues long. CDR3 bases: TGTGCCAGCAGCTTGGCCGCAGGTTCGCAAGGCTATGGCTACACCTTC. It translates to CASSLAAGSQGYGYTF.

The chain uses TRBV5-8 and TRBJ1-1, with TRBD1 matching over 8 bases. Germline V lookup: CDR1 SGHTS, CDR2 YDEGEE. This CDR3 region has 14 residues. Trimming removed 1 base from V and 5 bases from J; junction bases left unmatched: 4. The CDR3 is CASSLRTGRTEAFF. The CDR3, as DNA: TGTGCCAGCAGCTTGAGGACAGGGAGAACTGAAGCTTTCTTT.

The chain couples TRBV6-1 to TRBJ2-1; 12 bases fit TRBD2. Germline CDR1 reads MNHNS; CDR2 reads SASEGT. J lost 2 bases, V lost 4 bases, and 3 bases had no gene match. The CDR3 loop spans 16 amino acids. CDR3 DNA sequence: TGTGCCAGCAGTGGGACTAGCGGGGTAACCTACAATGAGCAGTTCTTC. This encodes CASSGTSGVTYNEQFF.

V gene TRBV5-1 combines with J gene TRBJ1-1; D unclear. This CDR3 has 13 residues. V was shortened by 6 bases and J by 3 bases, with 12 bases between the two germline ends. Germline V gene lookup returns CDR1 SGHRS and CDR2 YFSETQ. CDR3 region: CASKSGMDTEAFF. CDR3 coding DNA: TGCGCCAGCAAATCGGGAATGGACACTGAAGCTTTCTTT.

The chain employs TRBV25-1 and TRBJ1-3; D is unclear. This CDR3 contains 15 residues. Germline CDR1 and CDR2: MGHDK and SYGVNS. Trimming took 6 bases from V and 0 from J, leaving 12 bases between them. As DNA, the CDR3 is TGTGCCAGCAGAGAGTCGGGAGGCTCTGGAAACACCATATATTTT. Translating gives CASRESGGSGNTIYF.

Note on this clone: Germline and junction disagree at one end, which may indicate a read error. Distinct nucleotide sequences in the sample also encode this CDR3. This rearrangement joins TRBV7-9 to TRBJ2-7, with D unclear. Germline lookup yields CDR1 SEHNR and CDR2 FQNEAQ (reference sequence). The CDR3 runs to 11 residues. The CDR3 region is CSSSLSYEQYF. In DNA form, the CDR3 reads TGTTCCAGCAGCCTCAGCTACGAGCAGTACTTC.

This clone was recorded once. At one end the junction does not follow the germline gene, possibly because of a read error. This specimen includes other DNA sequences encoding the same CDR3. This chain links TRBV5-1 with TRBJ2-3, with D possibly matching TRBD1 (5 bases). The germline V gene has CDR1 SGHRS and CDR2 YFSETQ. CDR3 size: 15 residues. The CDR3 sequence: CASSPLTDSTDTQYF. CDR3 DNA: TGTGCCAGCAGTCCCCTGACAGACTCCACAGATACGCAGTATTTT.

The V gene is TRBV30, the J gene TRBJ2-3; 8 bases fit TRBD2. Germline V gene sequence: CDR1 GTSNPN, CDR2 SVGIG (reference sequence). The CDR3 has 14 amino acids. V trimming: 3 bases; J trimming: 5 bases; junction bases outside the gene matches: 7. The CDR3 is CAWSPGLDQDTQYF. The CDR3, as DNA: TGTGCCTGGAGCCCGGGACTAGATCAAGATACGCAGTATTTT.

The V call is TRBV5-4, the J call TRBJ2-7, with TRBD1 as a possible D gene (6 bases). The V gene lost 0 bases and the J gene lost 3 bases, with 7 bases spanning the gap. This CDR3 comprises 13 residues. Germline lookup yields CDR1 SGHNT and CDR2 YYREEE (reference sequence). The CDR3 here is CASSLAGVYEQYF. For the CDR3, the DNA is TGTGCCAGCAGCTTGGCAGGGGTCTACGAGCAGTACTTC.

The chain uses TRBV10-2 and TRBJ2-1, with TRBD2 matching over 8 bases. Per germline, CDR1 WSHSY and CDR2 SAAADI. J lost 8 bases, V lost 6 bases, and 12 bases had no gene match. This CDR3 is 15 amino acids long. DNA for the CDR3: TGCGCCAGCAGCCCTCAAAACGGGGGGGCTGATGAGCAGTTCTTC. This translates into CASSPQNGGADEQFF.

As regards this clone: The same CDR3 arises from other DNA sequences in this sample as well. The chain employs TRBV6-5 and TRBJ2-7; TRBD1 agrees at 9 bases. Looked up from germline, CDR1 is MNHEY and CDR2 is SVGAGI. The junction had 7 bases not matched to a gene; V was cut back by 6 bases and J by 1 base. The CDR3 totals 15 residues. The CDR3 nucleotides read TGTGCCAGCAGCTACGCCGGGACAGGGTCCTACGAGCAGTACTTC. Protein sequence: CASSYAGTGSYEQYF.

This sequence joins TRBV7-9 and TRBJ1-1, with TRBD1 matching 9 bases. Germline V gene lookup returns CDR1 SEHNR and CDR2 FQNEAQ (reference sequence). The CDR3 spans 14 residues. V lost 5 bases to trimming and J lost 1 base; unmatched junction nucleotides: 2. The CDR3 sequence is CASSQGQGNTEAFF. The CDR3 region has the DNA TGTGCCAGCAGCCAGGGACAGGGGAACACTGAAGCTTTCTTT.

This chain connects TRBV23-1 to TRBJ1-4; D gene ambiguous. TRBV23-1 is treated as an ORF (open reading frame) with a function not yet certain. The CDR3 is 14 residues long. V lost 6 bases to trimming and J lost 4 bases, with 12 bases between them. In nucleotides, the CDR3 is TGCGCCAGCAGCCCGAGAGAGCTTAATGAAAAACTGTTTTTT. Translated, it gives CASSPRELNEKLFF.

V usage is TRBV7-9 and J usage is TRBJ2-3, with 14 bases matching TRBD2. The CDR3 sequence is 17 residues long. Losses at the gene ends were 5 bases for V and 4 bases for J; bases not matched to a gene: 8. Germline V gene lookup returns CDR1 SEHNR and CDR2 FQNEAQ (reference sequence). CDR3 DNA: TGTGCCAGCAGCCTGGGGACTAGCGGGAGAGAAGCAGATACGCAGTATTTT. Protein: CASSLGTSGREADTQYF.

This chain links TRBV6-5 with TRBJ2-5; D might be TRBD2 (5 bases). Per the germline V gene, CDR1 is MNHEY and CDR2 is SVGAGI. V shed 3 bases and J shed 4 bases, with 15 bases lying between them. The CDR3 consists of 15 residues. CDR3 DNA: TGTGCCAGCAGTTATTTCGTGGGGAGCATAGAGACCCAGTACTTC. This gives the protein CASSYFVGSIETQYF.

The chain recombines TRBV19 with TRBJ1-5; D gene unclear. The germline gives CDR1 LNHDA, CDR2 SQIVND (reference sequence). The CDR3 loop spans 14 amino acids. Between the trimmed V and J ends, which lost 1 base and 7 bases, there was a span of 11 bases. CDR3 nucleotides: TGTGCCAGTAGTATAGTTCGGGGTGGGCAGCCCCAGCATTTT. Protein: CASSIVRGGQPQHF.

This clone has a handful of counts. The CDR3 DNA reads TGTGCCAGCAGCCTTGGGACTAGCGGGAGTGGGACCGGGGAGCTGTTTTTT. This encodes CASSLGTSGSGTGELFF. The V and J genes are TRBV11-3 and TRBJ2-2; TRBD2 aligns across 14 bases. Losses at the gene ends were 5 bases for V and 5 bases for J; bases not matched to a gene: 7. Germline V gives CDR1 SGHNT, CDR2 YENEEA. CDR3 length: 17 amino acids.